The 18 T cell receptor beta chains below come from one sample, sequenced in a study of early T cells in non-severe SARS-CoV-2 infection. TCRdb itself ran the 5' RACE reads through MiXCR, one entry per CDR3 protein. The profile covers tens of thousands of distinct CDR3 sequences, with 6.6% appearing a single time and approximately 2.7% taken by the ten largest. The sample was whole blood. These receptors all come from an adult who was a healthcare worker with PCR-confirmed SARS-CoV-2 infection or an uninfected control (not recorded which).

The chain carries TRBV29-1 and TRBJ1-1, with D uncertain. The V end was cut by 7 bases, the J end by 6 bases, with 12 bases between. From germline, CDR1 is SQVTM and CDR2 ANQGSEA. CDR3 length: 11 residues. DNA for the CDR3: TGCAGCGCGTTTTACGGGGCTGAAGCTTTCTTT. Its protein product is CSAFYGAEAFF.

In its sample, this clonotype was seen many times. The V and J genes are TRBV7-9 and TRBJ1-1; D is unresolved. Germline loops: CDR1 SEHNR, CDR2 FQNEAQ (reference sequence). The CDR3 consists of 12 residues. Trimming took off 1 base at V and 0 bases at J, with 0 bases between the two ends. In DNA form, the CDR3 reads TGTGCCAGCAGCTTAGTGAACACTGAAGCTTTCTTT. This encodes CASSLVNTEAFF.

This clonotype has at least ten counts. This chain connects TRBV12-3 or TRBV12-4 to TRBJ2-3; tentative D call: TRBD1 (6 bases). Deletions cut 5 bases from V and 0 bases from J, with 15 bases between. This CDR3 contains 16 residues. CDR3 DNA: TGTGCCAGCAGTCCTAGACAGGTCGAAAGCACAGATACGCAGTATTTT. This translates into CASSPRQVESTDTQYF.

This clonotype was seen ten or more times. The V call is TRBV28, the J call TRBJ2-6; D is unresolved. V shed 5 bases and J shed 2 bases, with 10 bases lying between them. The CDR3 runs 15 residues. Germline loops: CDR1 MDHEN, CDR2 SYDVKM. This CDR3 is CASSAGNPGANVLTF. CDR3 sequence (DNA): TGTGCCAGCAGTGCTGGAAACCCTGGGGCCAACGTCCTGACTTTC.

This clonotype has only a few counts. The CDR3 reads CASSFWTGVGETQYF. The CDR3 DNA reads TGTGCCAGCAGCTTTTGGACAGGAGTGGGAGAGACCCAGTACTTC. This chain joins TRBV9 and TRBJ2-5, with 7 bases matching TRBD1. V was clipped by 4 bases and J by 4 bases; unmatched bases: 10. CDR3 size: 15 residues. Germline lookup yields CDR1 SGDLS and CDR2 YYNGEE.

This clonotype showed up many times. This sequence joins TRBV4-2 and TRBJ1-6; D is undetermined. V lost 4 bases and J 5 bases, leaving 12 bases between the germline ends. Germline V gene sequence: CDR1 LGHNA, CDR2 YNFKEQ. The CDR3 sequence is 15 residues long. Here the CDR3 reads CASSPHTGDNSPLHF. The CDR3 DNA reads TGTGCCAGCAGCCCTCATACCGGGGATAATTCACCCCTCCACTTT.

This clonotype was counted at least ten times. The J gene is TRBJ2-7, the V gene TRBV20-1; 7 nucleotides match TRBD1. CDR3 length: 12 amino acids. CDR1 DFQATT and CDR2 SNEGSKA come from the germline V gene (reference sequence). V was clipped by 8 bases and J by 5 bases; unmatched bases: 9. CDR3 DNA sequence: TGCAGTCCATCGACAGGGAATAACGAGCAGTACTTC. Translated, it gives CSPSTGNNEQYF.

Only a few counts were recorded for this clonotype. The rearrangement uses TRBV29-1 and TRBJ1-5, with 7 bases matching TRBD1. Trimming at V came to 6 bases and at J to 3 bases, leaving 5 bases not matched to a gene. The V gene's germline CDR1 is SQVTM and CDR2 ANQGSEA. This CDR3 is built from 13 residues. The CDR3 nucleotides are TGCAGCGTCAGGACAGGAAACAATCAGCCCCAGCATTTT. Its protein is CSVRTGNNQPQHF.

This chain uses TRBV25-1 with TRBJ2-5; 7 bases fit TRBD1. Germline V gives CDR1 MGHDK, CDR2 SYGVNS. Losses at the gene ends were 8 bases for V and 2 bases for J; bases not matched to a gene: 8. The CDR3 runs to 14 residues. CDR3 sequence (DNA): TGTGCCAGCTCCCCAGGGGGATTTCAAGAGACCCAGTACTTC. Translated, it gives CASSPGGFQETQYF. Combining the CDR3 with reference TRBV25-1 and TRBJ2-5 gives the whole variable domain EADIYQTPRYLVIGTGKKITLECSQTMGHDKMYWYQQDPGMELHLIHYSYGVNSTEKGDLSSESTVSRIRTEHFPLTLESARPSHTSQYLCASSPGGFQETQYFGPGTRLLVL.

In its sample, this clonotype was seen a few times. This sequence joins TRBV18 and TRBJ1-2; D is uncertain. In germline, CDR1 is KGHSH, CDR2 LQKENI. The V gene lost 3 bases and the J gene lost 5 bases, with 10 bases spanning the gap. This CDR3 region has 13 residues. CDR3 bases: TGTGCCAGCTCACCGACTGACGAGTATGGCTACACCTTC. Translation gives CASSPTDEYGYTF.

This chain uses TRBV18 with TRBJ1-2; no reliable D call. The V end was cut by 2 bases, the J end by 0 bases, with 7 bases between. This CDR3 has 14 residues. Per the germline V gene, CDR1 is KGHSH and CDR2 is LQKENI. CDR3 nucleotide sequence: TGTGCCAGCTCACCAAAGTCCGCTAACTATGGCTACACCTTC. Translating it yields CASSPKSANYGYTF. Full variable domain (missing parts from reference TRBV18 and TRBJ1-2): NAGVMQNPRHLVRRRGQEARLRCSPMKGHSHVYWYRQLPEEGLKFMVYLQKENIIDESGMPKERFSAEFPKEGPSILRIQQVVRGDSAAYFCASSPKSANYGYTFGSGTRLTVV.

This clonotype was picked up many times. The chain combines TRBV6-1 with TRBJ2-7, with 10 bases lining up with TRBD2. This CDR3 region has 18 residues. V lost 3 bases to trimming and J lost 0 bases; unmatched junction nucleotides: 11. Germline V gene lookup returns CDR1 MNHNS and CDR2 SASEGT. The CDR3 DNA reads as TGTGCCAGCAGTGACAACTTACCTAGCGGGAGCACCTCCTACGAGCAGTACTTC. Translating it yields CASSDNLPSGSTSYEQYF.

This clonotype has a count of ten or more. This rearrangement joins TRBV27 to TRBJ2-1; 7 positions match TRBD1. V trimming: 4 bases; J trimming: 8 bases; junction bases outside the gene matches: 8. This CDR3 region has 14 residues. Germline values: CDR1 MNHEY, CDR2 SMNVEV (reference sequence). Here the CDR3 reads CASSSTDRVDEQFF. The CDR3 nucleotides read TGTGCCAGCAGTTCTACCGACAGGGTTGATGAGCAGTTCTTC.

This clonotype was recorded at least ten times. Because the CDR3's place on the DNA is in doubt, the DNA is left out and the CDR3 is given as listed by TCRdb. This sequence joins TRBV21-1 and TRBJ2-2; the table's D gene call, TRBD1, was not cross checked with the DNA. TRBV21-1 is listed as a pseudogene. Including both end residues, the CDR3 is 15 amino acids long. This CDR3 is CASREDRDTPGSCFF.

The chain uses TRBV5-4 and TRBJ2-3; D may correspond to TRBD1 or TRBD2 (5 bases each). There are 15 residues in the CDR3. CDR1 and CDR2 from the germline V gene are SGHNT and YYREEE (reference sequence). Trimming stripped 1 base from V and 6 bases from J, with 15 bases between. The CDR3 loop is CASSLLGEGRDTQYF. The CDR3 nucleotides read TGTGCCAGCAGCTTGTTGGGCGAGGGACGCGATACGCAGTATTTT.

This clonotype was picked up many times. This sequence joins TRBV6-5 and TRBJ2-7, with D possibly matching TRBD1 (6 bases). The CDR3 totals 15 residues. V was cut by 6 bases and J by 0 bases, with 15 bases left in between. Germline lookup yields CDR1 MNHEY and CDR2 SVGAGI. In DNA form, the CDR3 reads TGTGCCAGCAGGTCATACAGGGCCCGCTCCTACGAGCAGTACTTC. It is translated as CASRSYRARSYEQYF.

A word on this clonotype: A much larger clone is a single base away; this may be a read error. The chain employs TRBV9 and TRBJ2-7, with unresolved D. This CDR3 has 15 residues. Germline CDR1 is SGDLS and CDR2 is YYNGEE. The V end lost 0 bases, the J end lost 7 bases, and 17 bases lay between the germline ends. This CDR3 is CASSVGPTLIKEQYF. The CDR3 bases are TGTGCCAGCAGCGTAGGGCCTACCCTAATCAAAGAGCAGTACTTC.

Ten or more counts support this clonotype. DNA for the CDR3: TGTGCCAGCAGCTTAGTAACGGGGGGCGCGTATGGCTACACCTTC. As protein: CASSLVTGGAYGYTF. The chain combines TRBV11-2 with TRBJ1-2; TRBD1 is a possible D gene (6 bases). Trimming cost V 1 base and J 5 bases, with 14 bases left between them. CDR1 is SGHAT and CDR2 is FQNNGV in the germline V gene. The CDR3 length is 15 residues.